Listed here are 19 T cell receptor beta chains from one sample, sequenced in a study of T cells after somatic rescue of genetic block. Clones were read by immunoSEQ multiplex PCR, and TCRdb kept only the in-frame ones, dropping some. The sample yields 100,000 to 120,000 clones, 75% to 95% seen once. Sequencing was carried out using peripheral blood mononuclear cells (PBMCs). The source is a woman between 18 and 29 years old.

The CDR3 DNA is TGTGCTACCACCGCCCTTTACAATGAGCAGTTCTTC. Translated: CATTALYNEQFF. This chain uses TRBV28 with TRBJ2-1; D not certain. Germline CDR1 reads MDHEN; CDR2 reads SYDVKM. The CDR3 loop spans 12 amino acids.

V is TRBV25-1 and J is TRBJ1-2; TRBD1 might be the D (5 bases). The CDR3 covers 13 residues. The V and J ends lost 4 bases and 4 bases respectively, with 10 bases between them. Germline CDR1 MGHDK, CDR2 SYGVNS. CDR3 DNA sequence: TGTGCCAGCAGTGCTAATACAGGCTATGGCTACACCTTC. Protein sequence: CASSANTGYGYTF.

In nucleotides, the CDR3 is TGTGCCAGCAGCTTGGGGACTCAAGGGGGGACCGGGGAGCTGTTTTTT. Its translation is CASSLGTQGGTGELFF. The rearrangement uses TRBV7-9 and TRBJ2-2; either TRBD1 or TRBD2 may supply D (6 bases each). Germline CDR1 and CDR2: SEHNR and FQNEAQ (reference sequence). The CDR3 has 16 amino acids. Trimming shortened V by 3 bases and J by 5 bases, and 16 bases separated the two germline ends.

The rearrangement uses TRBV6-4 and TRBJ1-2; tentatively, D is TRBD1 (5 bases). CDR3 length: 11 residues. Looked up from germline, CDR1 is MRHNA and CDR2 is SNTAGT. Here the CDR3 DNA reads TGTGCGACCCGGGACGGCTATGGCTACACCTTC. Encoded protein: CATRDGYGYTF.

Here the CDR3 reads CASSRTGASTGELFF. The CDR3 region has the DNA TGTGCCAGCAGCCGGACAGGGGCGAGCACCGGGGAGCTGTTTTTT. The genes are TRBV14 and TRBJ2-2, with TRBD1 matching 9 bases. Losses at the gene ends were 4 bases for V and 4 bases for J; bases not matched to a gene: 4. Germline-derived CDR1 and CDR2 are SGHDN and FVKESK. This CDR3 has 15 amino acids.

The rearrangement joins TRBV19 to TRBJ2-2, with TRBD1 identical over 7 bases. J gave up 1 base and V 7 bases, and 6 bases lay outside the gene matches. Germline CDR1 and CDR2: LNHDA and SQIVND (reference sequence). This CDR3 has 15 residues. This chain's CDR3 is CASTRRTGNTGELFF. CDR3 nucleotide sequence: TGTGCCAGTACCCGTCGGACAGGGAACACCGGGGAGCTGTTTTTT.

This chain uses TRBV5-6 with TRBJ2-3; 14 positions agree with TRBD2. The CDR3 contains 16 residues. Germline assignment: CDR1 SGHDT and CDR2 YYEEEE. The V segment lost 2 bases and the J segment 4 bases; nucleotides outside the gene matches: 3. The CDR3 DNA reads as TGTGCCAGCAGCTTACGGACTAGCGGGGGGTCAGATACGCAGTATTTT. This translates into CASSLRTSGGSDTQYF.

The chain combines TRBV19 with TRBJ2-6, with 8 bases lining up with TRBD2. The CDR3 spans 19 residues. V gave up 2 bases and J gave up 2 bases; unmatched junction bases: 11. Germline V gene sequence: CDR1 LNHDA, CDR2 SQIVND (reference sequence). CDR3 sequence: CASSIRGGSVPAGANVLTF. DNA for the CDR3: TGTGCCAGTAGTATACGGGGGGGCTCGGTTCCGGCTGGGGCCAACGTCCTGACTTTC.

The CDR3 sequence: CASSAVGTGELFF. CDR3 coding DNA: TGTGCCAGCAGCGCCGTAGGGACCGGGGAGCTGTTTTTT. This chain joins TRBV11-2 and TRBJ2-2; no clear D gene. Per germline, CDR1 SGHAT and CDR2 FQNNGV. CDR3 size: 13 residues. The V and J ends lost 5 bases and 5 bases respectively, with 9 bases between them. Drawing the rest from reference TRBV11-2 and TRBJ2-2, the complete variable domain is EAGVAQSPRYKIIEKRQSVAFWCNPISGHATLYWYQQILGQGPKLLIQFQNNGVVDDSQLPKDRFSAERLKGVDSTLKIQPAKLEDSAVYLCASSAVGTGELFFGEGSRLTVL.

The CDR3 region has the DNA TGCGCCAGCAGCCAAGATAGGGCAGGGGCCCGCACAGATACGCAGTATTTT. Translation: CASSQDRAGARTDTQYF. The chain has TRBV4-3 and TRBJ2-3; maybe TRBD1 (6 bases). The CDR3 totals 17 residues. V lost 0 bases and J lost 1, with 14 bases in between. Germline V gives CDR1 LGHNA, CDR2 YSLEER.

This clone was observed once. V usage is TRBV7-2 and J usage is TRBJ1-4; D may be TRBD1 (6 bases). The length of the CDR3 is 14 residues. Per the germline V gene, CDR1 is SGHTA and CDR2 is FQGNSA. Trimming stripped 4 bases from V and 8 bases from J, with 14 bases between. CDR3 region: CASSSQGIKEKLFF. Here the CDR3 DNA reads TGTGCCAGCAGCTCCCAGGGGATTAAGGAAAAACTGTTTTTT.

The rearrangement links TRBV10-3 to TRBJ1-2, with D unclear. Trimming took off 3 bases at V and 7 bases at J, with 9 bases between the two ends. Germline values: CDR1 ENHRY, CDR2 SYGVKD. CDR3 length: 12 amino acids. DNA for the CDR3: TGTGCCATCAGTGATGGGAGGACTGGCTACACCTTC. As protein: CAISDGRTGYTF.

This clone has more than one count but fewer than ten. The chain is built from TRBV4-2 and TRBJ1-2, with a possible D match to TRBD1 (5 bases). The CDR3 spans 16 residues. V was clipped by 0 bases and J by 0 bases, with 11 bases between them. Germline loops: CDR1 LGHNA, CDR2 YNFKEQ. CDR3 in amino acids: CASSQDAGEANYGYTF. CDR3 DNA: TGTGCCAGCAGCCAAGATGCGGGGGAAGCTAACTATGGCTACACCTTC.

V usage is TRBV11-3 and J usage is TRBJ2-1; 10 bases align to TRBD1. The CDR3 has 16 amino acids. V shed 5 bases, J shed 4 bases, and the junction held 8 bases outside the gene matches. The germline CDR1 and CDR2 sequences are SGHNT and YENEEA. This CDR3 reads CASSPRQGAGYNEQFF. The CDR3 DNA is TGTGCCAGCAGCCCCCGACAGGGGGCAGGGTACAATGAGCAGTTCTTC.

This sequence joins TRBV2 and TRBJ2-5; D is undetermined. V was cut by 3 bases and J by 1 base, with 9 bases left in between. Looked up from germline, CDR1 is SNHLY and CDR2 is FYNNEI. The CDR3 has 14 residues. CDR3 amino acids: CASSDEVSQETQYF. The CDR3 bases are TGTGCCAGCAGTGACGAGGTCAGCCAAGAGACCCAGTACTTC.

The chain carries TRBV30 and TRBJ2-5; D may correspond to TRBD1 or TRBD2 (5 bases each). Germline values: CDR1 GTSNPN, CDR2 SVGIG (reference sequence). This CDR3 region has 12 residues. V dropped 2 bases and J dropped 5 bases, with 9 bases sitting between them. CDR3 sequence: CAWSPGQETQYF. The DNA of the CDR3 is TGTGCCTGGAGTCCGGGGCAGGAGACCCAGTACTTC.

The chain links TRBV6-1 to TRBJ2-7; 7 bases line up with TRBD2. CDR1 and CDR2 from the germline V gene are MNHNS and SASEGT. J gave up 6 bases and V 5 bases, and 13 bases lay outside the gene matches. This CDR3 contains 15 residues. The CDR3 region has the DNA TGTGCCAGCAGTCCCCTTTCCGGGACTATGGGCGAGCAGTACTTC. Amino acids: CASSPLSGTMGEQYF.

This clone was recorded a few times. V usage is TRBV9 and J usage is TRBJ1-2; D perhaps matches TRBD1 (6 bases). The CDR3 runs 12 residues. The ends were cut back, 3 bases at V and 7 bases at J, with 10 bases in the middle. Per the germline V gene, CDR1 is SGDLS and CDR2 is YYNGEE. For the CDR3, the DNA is TGTGCCAGCAGCGAACACAGGGTTGGCTACACCTTC. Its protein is CASSEHRVGYTF.

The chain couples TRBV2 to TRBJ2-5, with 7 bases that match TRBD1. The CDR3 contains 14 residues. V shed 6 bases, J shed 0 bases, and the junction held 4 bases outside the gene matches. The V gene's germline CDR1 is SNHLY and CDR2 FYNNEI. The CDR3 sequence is CASREDRYQETQYF. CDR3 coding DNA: TGTGCCAGCAGGGAGGACAGGTACCAAGAGACCCAGTACTTC.